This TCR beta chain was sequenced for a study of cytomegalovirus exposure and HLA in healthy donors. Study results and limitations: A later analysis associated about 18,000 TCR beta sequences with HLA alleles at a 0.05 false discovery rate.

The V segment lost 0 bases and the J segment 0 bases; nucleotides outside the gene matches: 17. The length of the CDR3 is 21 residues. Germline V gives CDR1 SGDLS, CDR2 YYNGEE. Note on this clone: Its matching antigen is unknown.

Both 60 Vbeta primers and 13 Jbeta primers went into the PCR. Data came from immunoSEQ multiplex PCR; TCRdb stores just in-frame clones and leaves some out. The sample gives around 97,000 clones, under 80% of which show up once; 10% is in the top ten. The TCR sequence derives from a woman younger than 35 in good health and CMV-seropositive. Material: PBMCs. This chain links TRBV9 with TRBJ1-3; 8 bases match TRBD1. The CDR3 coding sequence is TGTGCCAGCAGCGTAGCGGTTTCACGGCCAGGGGGCCTTAACTCTGGAAACACCATATATTTT. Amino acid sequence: CASSVAVSRPGGLNSGNTIYF.